The present T cell receptor beta chain was sequenced within a study of cytomegalovirus exposure and HLA in healthy donors (TCRdb year 2017). Concerning the study at large: An earlier analysis of several hundred of the donors reported 276 Gb of sequence data and 117 million unique TCR beta sequences obtained from roughly 170 million T cells. An early release covering approximately 600 HLA-typed donors comprised about 300 gigabases of sequencing data and 85 million to 100 million unique TCR sequences. Of the 300 to 500 genotyped donors, 65% to 90% were placed in the genetic ancestry cluster associated with self-reported Caucasian donors. The study was designed to test whether signatures of past pathogen exposure could be identified by cataloging public T cell receptors. The study used immunosequencing to profile the T cell repertoires of approximately 640 subjects and linked those repertoires to cytomegalovirus serostatus. Along with the roughly 700-subject first cohort, a separate validation cohort of over 90 different subjects was used. High-throughput TCR immunosequencing, statistical association of individual TCRs with disease status, and machine learning were combined to predict cytomegalovirus infection status. A later analysis re-examined previously published TCR beta repertoires from roughly 720 donors and added high-resolution HLA genotyping to investigate patterns of TCR occurrence. Rather than using new phenotypic data, the later analysis identified candidate immune exposures from TCR beta sequences and from how often those sequences occurred across donors. To decide whether each TCR beta V gene segment behaved as functional or pseudogenic, an earlier analysis of some 600 of the donors relied on high-throughput TCR beta sequencing. Donor age, sex, ethnicity and CMV serostatus were compiled alongside the repertoire data. Genome-wide SNP genotypes for about 65% of the roughly 670 donors were used in a later genetic analysis, which treated that subset as a discovery cohort. Every discovery cohort repertoire had been produced on one sequencing platform. HLA typing included class I and class II loci at four-digit resolution. Typing coverage differed by locus: A, B, C, DRB1 and DQB1 were typed in about 629-640 donors, DQA1 in about 500, DPA1 in some 570, and DPB1 in 472. Roughly 5 DR-DQ haplotypes were handled as single units for association and clustering because linkage in the cohort was strong. On average, 235,054 unique TCR beta nucleotide sequences were sequenced per donor among several hundred genotyped donors of the cohort, with 15% to 20% of those sequences being non-productive. What the research found in general, with its limitations: Only TCR beta chains were sequenced in this cohort, and the absence of alpha or paired-chain data limited detectable features. A later analysis found that most CMV-associated TCR beta chains appeared HLA-restricted, with HLA associations seemingly driven largely by CMV exposure. According to a later analysis, TCR association rates differed among HLA loci, with DRB1 alleles showing the most associated TCRs and HLA-C alleles showing the fewest. In the study, 150 to 200 TCR beta chains were listed as associated with cytomegalovirus. Some IMGT-functional V segments, including TRBV6-2 and TRBV6-3, could not be told apart with the 87-base-pair reads, so those segments were excluded. In a later genetic analysis, fewer N-insertions in productive TCRs were reported among donors in an Asian-associated ancestry cluster than the roughly 710-donor mean. A few of the identified cytomegalovirus-associated TCR beta chains were confirmed in vitro to be specific for cytomegalovirus antigens. Linkage disequilibrium might explain the correlated functional status among segregating V segments, but an unknown experimental factor could not be ruled out. Assigning TCR associations to individual alleles was difficult when HLA alleles, especially DR and DQ, strongly co-occurred. Compared with equally common non-associated chains, HLA-associated TCR beta chains in a later analysis were more clonally expanded and had lower generation probabilities. In a later analysis, several top co-occurrence clusters were reported to appear linked to parvovirus B19, influenza, CMV and Epstein-Barr virus. In an earlier analysis of a few hundred of the donors, most TCR beta V segments were observed in productive rearrangements about 87% or about 30% of the time, broadly matching IMGT annotations. A group of highly shared sequence variants was considered likely to be a technical artifact of the sequencing pipeline. It was suggested by the authors that the approach could potentially be generalized to other disease states and immunological phenotypes. Presence/absence analyses assumed roughly uniform sequencing depth across donors, an assumption that may not hold. Because counts were too low, some 17 rarely observed V segments, including chromosome 9 orphons, were excluded from the earlier analysis of under 650 of the donors. Across donors, most TCR sequences were observed very rarely, whereas some public TCRs were present in many individuals. HLA typing was unavailable for some donors at each locus, so association tests used only the typed subset. At a false discovery rate of 0.05, a later analysis linked 16,000 or so TCR beta sequences to specific HLA alleles. In both the original and validation cohorts, the classifier was reported to diagnose cytomegalovirus status with high specificity and sensitivity. A further reported finding was that TCR beta sequences accurately predicted the HLA-A and HLA-B alleles for most subjects in the first cohort. For the cohort, immune exposure information was limited to CMV serostatus. A later genetic analysis associated a missense DCLRE1C variant with V-gene and J-gene trimming of TCR beta chains, and an independent cohort replicated the association.

The germline V end is reduced by 1 base and the J end by 7 bases; junction bases left unmatched: 7. For CDR1 and CDR2, the germline V gene (reference sequence) lists LNHDA and SQIVND. From the cysteine through the phenylalanine, the CDR3 covers 15 amino acids. The retained sequence is limited to the CDR3, 45 bases, with the frame set at the first base. Remarks on this clone: Its antigen is not yet known. No much larger clone is present one base from it, and per-base qualities are unavailable.

Libraries were constructed by the immunoSEQ multiplex PCR assay. For the multiplex PCR, a mixture combining 60 forward primers for TCR Vbeta segments and 13 reverse primers for TCR Jbeta segments was used. The CDR3 region of rearranged TCR beta genes was amplified from genomic DNA with a multiplex PCR assay. On the Illumina HiSeq System, the amplified TCR beta libraries were sequenced as 87-base-pair reads. The original pipeline was this. In a later analysis, tens of millions of unique TCR beta chains were counted across the roughly 670 repertoires, and some 10 million of these chains were shared by at least two donors. A nearest-neighbor algorithm error-corrected the raw reads and collapsed the reads into unique sequences, merging closely related sequences to remove PCR and sequencing errors. V, D and J gene segments were assigned by aligning CDR3 sequences to IMGT reference sequences. For a sequence to be retained, at least a six-nucleotide match to both a V gene segment and a J gene segment was required. Rearrangements were classified as productive when the CDR3 lacked stop codons and remained in frame with V and J, and all other rearrangements were classified as non-productive. CDR3 was defined by IMGT convention, running from the second conserved V-encoded cysteine to the conserved J-encoded phenylalanine. The earlier analysis of 500 to 750 of the donors excluded any sequence lacking an unambiguous match to a single V gene segment. An earlier analysis of 500 to 700 of the donors classified V segments as functional when productive rearrangements were above 56.7% and as segregating when the standard deviation between donors was above 5%. A statistical classification framework was developed to diagnose cytomegalovirus status using the catalog of TCR beta chain sequences. A later analysis assigned V and J genes by comparing TCR nucleotide sequences with IMGT/GENE-DB human TR gene sequences. A later analysis assigned CDR3 sequences and most-parsimonious VDJ recombination scenarios with the TCRdist pipeline. In a later analysis, each TCR beta chain was defined by its CDR3 amino acid sequence together with its V-gene family, and reads without a unique V-gene family were excluded. As a way to deal with suspected cross-contamination and a sequencing artifact, a later analysis dropped approximately 590 nucleotide sequences that were highly shared and had low generation probability. In a later analysis, a clonal expansion index was calculated for each public chain from normalized within-repertoire ranks of inferred template counts. In a later analysis, generation probabilities were computed with a VDJ recombination model fitted to out-of-frame rearrangements, and the resulting probabilities were checked against IGoR. In a later analysis, TCR-TCR, TCR-HLA and TCR-CMV co-occurrence was scored with hypergeometric tests, and a repertoire-size bias correction was applied to TCR pairs. In a later analysis, false discovery rates were estimated by permuting HLA or CMV assignments 20 times. In a later analysis, co-occurring TCRs were grouped using DBSCAN, and TCRdist sequence similarity was added for clustering within HLA-allele-positive subsets. Repertoires with fewer than 30,000 or more than 120,000 public chains were left out of co-occurrence clustering, as were a handful of repertoires with anomalous nucleotide sharing. Held by TCRdb, this immuneACCESS table contains in-frame sequences only and omits some clones. Under half of the omission traces to an unresolved V gene where checked; the cause of the rest is unknown. The V and J calls and the clone size are those of that table, but D and trimming were determined from the DNA. Counted in this sample were over 150,000 clones; roughly 76% of them appeared once. The top ten clones comprise under 3% of the sample.

The cohort consisted of 666 healthy bone marrow donors. At the time of sampling, every cohort member was nominally healthy, though immune exposures that went unrecorded were likely present. The donor tested CMV seronegative and was one of the 352 seronegative cohort members. Each donor provided a peripheral blood sample, and peripheral blood mononuclear cells were used for TCR beta sequencing. Genomic DNA extraction from the blood cell samples was performed with the Qiagen DNeasy Blood Extraction Kit. Sequenced material: PBMCs. This TCR was recovered from a male donor in good health and CMV-seronegative. This chain joins TRBV19 to TRBJ1-5, and 7 junctional nucleotides match TRBD1. In nucleotides, the sequence is TGTGCCAGTAGTATAGGACCCACAGGGGCGCAGCCCCAGCATTTT. This is translated as CASSIGPTGAQPQHF.